The following is a T cell receptor (beta chain) sequence with its context. The specificity of this receptor is unknown. No base quality values were provided; no much bigger clone lies one nucleotide off. This sample was included in a study of cytomegalovirus exposure and HLA in healthy donors (dated by TCRdb to 2016 to 2017). Study-wide context: An earlier analysis of around 600 of the donors reported approximately 300 Gb of sequence data and 100 million to 130 million unique TCR beta sequences from about 180 million T cells. An early release covering roughly 600 HLA-typed donors comprised about 300 gigabases of sequencing data and approximately 80 million unique TCR sequences. Of the 300 to 450 genotyped donors, around 81% fell in the genetic ancestry cluster associated with self-reported Caucasian donors. The study aimed to test whether signatures of past pathogen exposure could be identified by cataloging public T cell receptors. The study profiled the T cell repertoires of hundreds of subjects by immunosequencing and related them to cytomegalovirus serostatus. Besides the first cohort of 666 subjects, a separate validation cohort made up of 120 different subjects was used. To predict cytomegalovirus infection status, the study brought together high-throughput TCR immunosequencing, statistical association of individual TCRs with disease status, and machine learning. To study patterns of TCR occurrence, a later analysis re-analyzed previously published TCR beta repertoires from 666 donors and added high-resolution HLA genotyping. In the later analysis, no new phenotypic data were used to find candidate immune exposures; instead, reliance was placed on TCR beta sequences and their occurrence across donors. To decide whether each TCR beta V gene segment behaved as functional or pseudogenic, an earlier analysis of some 600 of the donors relied on high-throughput TCR beta sequencing. Donor age, sex, ethnicity and CMV serostatus were compiled together with the repertoire data. A later genetic analysis used genome-wide SNP genotypes for about three fifths of the roughly 700 donors, treating that subset as a discovery cohort. Every discovery cohort repertoire had been produced on one sequencing platform. Class I and class II HLA loci were covered by the typing at four-digit resolution. The number of typed donors differed by locus: roughly 629-630 for A, B, C, DRB1 and DQB1; approximately 530 for DQA1; around 610 for DPA1; and 400 to 480 for DPB1. Four to six DR-DQ haplotypes were handled as single units for association and clustering, since linkage in the cohort was strong. On average, around 240,000 unique TCR beta nucleotide sequences were sequenced per donor among 398 genotyped donors of the cohort, with 15% to 20% of those sequences being non-productive. Broader findings and caveats from the paper: A later genetic analysis reported fewer N-insertions in productive TCRs among donors in an Asian-associated ancestry cluster than the roughly 620-donor mean. In this cohort, only TCR beta chains were sequenced, and detectable features were limited by the absence of alpha or paired-chain data. A group of highly shared sequence variants was considered likely to be a technical artifact of the sequencing pipeline. Because some donors lacked HLA typing at each locus, the association tests relied only on the typed subset. Immune exposure information for the cohort was limited to CMV serostatus. Some IMGT-functional V segments, including TRBV6-2 and TRBV6-3, could not be distinguished by the 87-base-pair reads and were therefore excluded. In an earlier analysis of approximately 590 of the donors, most TCR beta V segments appeared in productive rearrangements about 87% or about 30% of the time, broadly matching IMGT annotations. Most TCR sequences were observed very rarely across donors, whereas some public TCRs were present in many individuals. A further reported finding was that TCR beta sequences accurately predicted the HLA-A and HLA-B alleles for most subjects in the first cohort. Because counts were too low, some 16 rarely observed V segments, including chromosome 9 orphons, were excluded from the earlier analysis of around 640 of the donors. A total of 150 or so TCR beta chains were listed by the study as associated with cytomegalovirus. At a false discovery rate of 0.05, a later analysis linked about 17,000 TCR beta sequences to specific HLA alleles. Strong co-occurrence of HLA alleles, especially DR and DQ, made assigning TCR associations to individual alleles difficult. Cytomegalovirus status was reported to be diagnosed by the classifier with high specificity and sensitivity in both the original and validation cohorts. The authors suggested that the approach could potentially be generalized to other disease states and immunological phenotypes. A later analysis reported that several top co-occurrence clusters appeared linked to parvovirus B19, influenza, CMV and Epstein-Barr virus. In a later analysis, the rate of TCR association differed among HLA loci, with DRB1 alleles having the most associated TCRs and HLA-C alleles having the fewest. In vitro tests confirmed that three of the cytomegalovirus-associated TCR beta chains recognize cytomegalovirus antigens. In a later analysis, most CMV-associated TCR beta chains were found to appear HLA-restricted, with HLA associations seemingly driven largely by CMV exposure. Correlated functional status among segregating V segments might reflect linkage disequilibrium, but an unknown experimental factor could not be ruled out. The presence/absence analyses assumed that sequencing depth was roughly uniform across donors, and that assumption may not be true. An association between a missense DCLRE1C variant and V-gene and J-gene trimming of TCR beta chains was found in a later genetic analysis and replicated in an independent cohort. In a later analysis, HLA-associated TCR beta chains showed more clonal expansion and lower generation probabilities than non-associated chains that were equally common.

The germline V gene sets CDR1 to MDHEN and CDR2 to SYDVKM. Relative to germline, V is 2 bases shorter and J is 7 bases shorter, with 18 bases between their ends. CDR3 length: 15 amino acids, cysteine to phenylalanine. Only CDR3 DNA remains: 45 bases, in frame from the first base. The library was generated by the immunoSEQ multiplex PCR assay. A mixture of 60 forward primers for TCR Vbeta segments and 13 reverse primers for TCR Jbeta segments was used in the multiplex PCR. The CDR3 region of rearranged TCR beta genes was amplified from genomic DNA with a multiplex PCR assay. The Illumina HiSeq System was used to sequence the amplified TCR beta libraries as 87-base-pair reads. Per the authors' processing: In a later analysis, tens of millions of unique TCR beta chains were counted across the approximately 640 repertoires, and around 10 million of these chains were shared by at least two donors. To remove PCR and sequencing errors, raw reads were error-corrected and collapsed into unique sequences using a nearest-neighbor algorithm that merged closely related sequences. V, D and J gene segments were assigned by aligning CDR3 sequences to IMGT reference sequences. For a sequence to be retained, at least a six-nucleotide match to both a V gene segment and a J gene segment was required. A rearrangement was called productive if the CDR3 had no stop codons and remained in frame with V and J, and every other rearrangement was called non-productive. CDR3 was defined according to IMGT convention as the region running from the second conserved V-encoded cysteine to the conserved J-encoded phenylalanine. Sequences without an unambiguous match to a single V gene segment were excluded from the earlier analysis of about 640 of the donors. In an earlier analysis of some 590 of the donors, a V segment was called functional when productive rearrangements were above 56.7%, and segregating when the standard deviation between donors exceeded 5%. To diagnose cytomegalovirus status from the catalog of TCR beta chain sequences, a statistical classification framework was built. In a later analysis, TCR nucleotide sequences were compared against IMGT/GENE-DB human TR gene sequences so that V and J genes could be assigned. In a later analysis, CDR3 sequences and most-parsimonious VDJ recombination scenarios were assigned using the TCRdist pipeline. In a later analysis, each TCR beta chain was defined by its CDR3 amino acid sequence together with its V-gene family, and reads lacking a unique V-gene family were excluded. In a later analysis, 500 to 650 highly shared, low-generation-probability nucleotide sequences were removed to address suspected cross-contamination and a sequencing artifact. A later analysis calculated a clonal expansion index for each public chain from normalized within-repertoire ranks of inferred template counts. A later analysis computed generation probabilities with a VDJ recombination model fitted to out-of-frame rearrangements, and checked the results against IGoR. Hypergeometric tests were used in a later analysis to score TCR-TCR, TCR-HLA and TCR-CMV co-occurrence, with a repertoire-size bias correction applied to the TCR pairs. A later analysis estimated false discovery rates by permuting HLA or CMV assignments 20 times. In a later analysis, co-occurring TCRs were grouped using DBSCAN, with TCRdist sequence similarity added in when clustering inside HLA-allele-positive subsets. Repertoires with fewer than 30,000 or more than 120,000 public chains were left out of co-occurrence clustering, as were roughly five repertoires with anomalous nucleotide sharing. Entries here come from immuneACCESS through TCRdb and include only in-frame sequences with V and J called. Some clones fail to appear in such tables; in the studies checked, an unresolved V gene covers under half of the shortfall, and the cause of the remainder is unknown. V, J and clone size reflect that table, while D and trimming were determined from the DNA. This sample holds roughly 120,000 clones; 80% to 90% were observed only once. The top ten hold approximately 10% of the sample.

The cohort consisted of 666 healthy bone marrow donors. At the time of sampling, all cohort members were nominally healthy, though unrecorded immune exposures were likely present. The donor tested CMV seropositive and was one of the 289 seropositive cohort members. Every donor gave a peripheral blood sample, and the peripheral blood mononuclear cells from that sample were used for TCR beta sequencing. The Qiagen DNeasy Blood Extraction Kit was used to extract genomic DNA from the blood cell samples. The source material was PBMCs. The TCR originated in a male donor in good health and CMV-seropositive. The rearrangement joined TRBV28 to TRBJ2-7; perhaps TRBD2 is the D gene, with 6 bases matching. The CDR3 region reads CASSLEQRVAGEQYF. The nucleotide sequence is TGTGCCAGCAGTTTAGAACAGCGGGTCGCGGGTGAGCAGTACTTC.